This T cell receptor (beta chain) was recorded in a study of control samples from healthy donors and cancer patients. The protocol was immunoSEQ multiplex PCR, while the TCRdb copy is restricted to in-frame clones and leaves out a portion. Of about 140,000 clones in the sample, about 86% are singletons; the top ten hold around 1.6%. V dropped 0 bases and J dropped 9 bases, with 18 bases sitting between them. From germline, CDR1 is LGHNA and CDR2 YNFKEQ. The length of the CDR3 is 16 residues. This clone was seen once. The sequence came from a man between 18 and 35 years old in good health. Input material: blood. The chain recombines TRBV4-2 with TRBJ2-1, with D perhaps TRBD1 (6 bases). The DNA of the CDR3 is TGTGCCAGCAGCCAAGATAGGGGGACCATTAACGGTGAGCAGTTCTTC. Protein product: CASSQDRGTINGEQFF.